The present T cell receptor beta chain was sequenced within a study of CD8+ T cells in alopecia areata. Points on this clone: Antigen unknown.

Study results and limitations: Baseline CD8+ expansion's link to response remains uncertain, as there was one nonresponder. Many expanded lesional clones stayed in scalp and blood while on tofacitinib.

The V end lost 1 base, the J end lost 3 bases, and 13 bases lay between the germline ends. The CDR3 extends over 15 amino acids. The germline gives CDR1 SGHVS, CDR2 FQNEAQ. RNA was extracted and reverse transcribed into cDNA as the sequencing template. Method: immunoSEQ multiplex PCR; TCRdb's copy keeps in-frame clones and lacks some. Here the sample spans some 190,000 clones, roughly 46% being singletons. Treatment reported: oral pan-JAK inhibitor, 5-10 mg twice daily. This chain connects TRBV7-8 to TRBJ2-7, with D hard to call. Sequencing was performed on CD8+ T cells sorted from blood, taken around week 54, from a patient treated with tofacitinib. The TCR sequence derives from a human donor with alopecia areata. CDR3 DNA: TGTGCCAGCAGCTTAGTTCCCGGCCTTGACTACGAGCAGTACTTC. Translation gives CASSLVPGLDYEQYF.